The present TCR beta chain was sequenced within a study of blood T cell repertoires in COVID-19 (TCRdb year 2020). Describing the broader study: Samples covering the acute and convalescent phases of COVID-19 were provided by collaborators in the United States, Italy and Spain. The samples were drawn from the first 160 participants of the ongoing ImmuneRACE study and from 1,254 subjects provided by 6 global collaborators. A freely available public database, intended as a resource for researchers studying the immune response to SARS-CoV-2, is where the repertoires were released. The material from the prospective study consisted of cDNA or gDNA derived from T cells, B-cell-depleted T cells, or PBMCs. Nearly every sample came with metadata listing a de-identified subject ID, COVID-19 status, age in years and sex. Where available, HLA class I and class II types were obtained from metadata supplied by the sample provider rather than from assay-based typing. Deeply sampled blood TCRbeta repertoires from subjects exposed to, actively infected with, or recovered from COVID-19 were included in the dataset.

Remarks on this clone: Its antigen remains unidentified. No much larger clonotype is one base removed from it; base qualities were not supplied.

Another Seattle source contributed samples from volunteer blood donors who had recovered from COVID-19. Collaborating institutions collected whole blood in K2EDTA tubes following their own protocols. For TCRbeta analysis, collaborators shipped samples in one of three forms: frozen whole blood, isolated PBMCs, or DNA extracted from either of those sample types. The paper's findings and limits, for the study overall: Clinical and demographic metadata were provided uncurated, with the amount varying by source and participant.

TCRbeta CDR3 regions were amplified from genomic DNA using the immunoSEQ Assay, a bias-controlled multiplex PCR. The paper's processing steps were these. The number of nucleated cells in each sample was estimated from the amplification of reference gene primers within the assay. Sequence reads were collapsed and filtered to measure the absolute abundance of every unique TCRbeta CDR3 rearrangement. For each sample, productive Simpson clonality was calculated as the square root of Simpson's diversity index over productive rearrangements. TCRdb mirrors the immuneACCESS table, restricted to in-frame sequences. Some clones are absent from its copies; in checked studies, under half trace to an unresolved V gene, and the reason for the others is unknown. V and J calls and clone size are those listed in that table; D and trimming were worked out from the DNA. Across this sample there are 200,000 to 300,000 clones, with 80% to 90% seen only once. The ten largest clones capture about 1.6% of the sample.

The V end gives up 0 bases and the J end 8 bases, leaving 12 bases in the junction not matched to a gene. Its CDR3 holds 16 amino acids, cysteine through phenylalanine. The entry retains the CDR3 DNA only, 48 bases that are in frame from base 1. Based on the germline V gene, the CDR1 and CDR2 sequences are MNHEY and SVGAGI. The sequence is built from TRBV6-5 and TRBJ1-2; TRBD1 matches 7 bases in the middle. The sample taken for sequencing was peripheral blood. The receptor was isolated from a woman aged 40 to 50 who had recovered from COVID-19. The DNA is TGTGCCAGCAGTTACTCCCAGACAGGGTCTCGGCCAGGCTACACCTTC. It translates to CASSYSQTGSRPGYTF.